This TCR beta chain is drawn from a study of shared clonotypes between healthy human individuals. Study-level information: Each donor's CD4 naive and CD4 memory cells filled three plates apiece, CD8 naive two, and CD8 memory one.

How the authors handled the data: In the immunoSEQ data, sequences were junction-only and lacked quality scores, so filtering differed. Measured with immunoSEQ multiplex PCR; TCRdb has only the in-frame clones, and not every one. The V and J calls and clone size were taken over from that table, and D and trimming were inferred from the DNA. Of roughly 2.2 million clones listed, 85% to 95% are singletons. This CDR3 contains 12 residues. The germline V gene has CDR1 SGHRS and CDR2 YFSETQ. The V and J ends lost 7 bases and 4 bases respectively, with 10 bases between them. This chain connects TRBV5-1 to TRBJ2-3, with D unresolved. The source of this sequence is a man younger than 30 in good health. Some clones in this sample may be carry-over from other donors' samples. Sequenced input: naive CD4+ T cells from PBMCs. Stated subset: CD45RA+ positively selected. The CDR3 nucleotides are TGCGCCAGCCATGAACAGTCAGATACGCAGTATTTT. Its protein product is CASHEQSDTQYF.